This T cell receptor (beta chain) originates from a study of T-cell reconstitution after alpha-beta-depleted transplantation in children. General study findings and limits: Several hundred rapidly expanded clones from non-depleted graft cells reportedly supplied alpha-beta T cells about two months post-transplant. Certain patients had high TCRbeta diversity at day 60, and it came from recipient T cells and thymic progenitors that survived. T-cell counts and diversity were attributed mostly to newly produced T cells one year after transplant.

Preparation of the TCRbeta library used unique molecular identifiers. MiXCR, applied by TCRdb to the PCR reads, yields one record per CDR3 protein. The sample comprises about 980,000 distinct CDR3 sequences, under 30% of which are singletons, and roughly 30% rests with the top ten. A note on this clonotype: The antigen remains undetermined.

The CDR3 has 18 residues. The germline V gene encodes CDR1 SGHRS and CDR2 YFSETQ. V was pared by 3 bases and J by 1 base, with 13 bases of the junction left unmatched. The specimen comprised PBMCs, mostly from graft donor cells, sampled 360 days after TCRalphabeta/CD19-depleted stem cell transplant. This clonotype was sampled from a boy in the first two years of life who had a stem cell transplant for SCID, so the T cells may come from the graft donor. This chain joins TRBV5-1 and TRBJ2-5; 9 bases map to TRBD1. The CDR3 loop reads CASSSKSGTGYFQETQYF. The CDR3 region has the DNA TGCGCCAGCAGCTCGAAATCCGGGACAGGGTACTTCCAAGAGACCCAGTACTTC.